The 29 T cell receptor beta chains below were found in one sample sequenced in a study of a mutant IDH1 vaccine in newly diagnosed glioma. Which antigens these TCRs recognize remains unknown. Regarding time point: week 35, safety follow-up. It was 300 ug of mutant IDH1 20-mer peptide that made up each vaccine dose, given with topical imiquimod. Only in-frame clones appear in the TCRdb table, and some are missing; sequencing was by immunoSEQ multiplex PCR. Among over 65,000 clones, 84% were seen once, and the ten largest hold about 12%. This sample comprised PBMCs, obtained from a glioma patient whose treatment included an IDH1 peptide vaccine. The receptor source for this set is a man younger than 35 with glioma.

This rearrangement joins TRBV5-1 to TRBJ1-1, with D possibly matching TRBD1 (6 bases). The CDR3 consists of 13 residues. Germline CDR1 is SGHRS and CDR2 is YFSETQ. Trimming removed 4 bases from V and 2 bases from J, with 9 bases in between. In DNA form, the CDR3 reads TGCGCCAGCAGCCCGACAGGCAACACTGAAGCTTTCTTT. Its protein is CASSPTGNTEAFF.

CDR3 sequence: CASRTTGTTNEKLFF. For the CDR3, the DNA is TGTGCCAGCAGAACGACAGGAACAACTAATGAAAAACTGTTTTTT. The rearrangement uses TRBV6-5 and TRBJ1-4, with D tentatively TRBD1 (6 bases). Trimming removed 6 bases at V and 0 bases at J, with 11 bases between. Germline assignment: CDR1 MNHEY and CDR2 SVGAGI. The CDR3 totals 15 residues.

This clone appeared a single time. The rearrangement links TRBV28 to TRBJ2-7; D is uncertain. Between the trimmed V and J ends, which lost 3 bases and 9 bases, there was a span of 9 bases. Per germline, CDR1 MDHEN and CDR2 SYDVKM. The CDR3 is 11 amino acids. The CDR3 DNA is TGTGCCAGCAGTTTTGACGGGCGGCAGTACTTC. Translated: CASSFDGRQYF.

The rearrangement uses TRBV6-5 and TRBJ2-3, with unresolved D. CDR1 and CDR2 from the germline V gene are MNHEY and SVGAGI. CDR3 size: 13 residues. The V and J ends lost 8 bases and 3 bases respectively, with 12 bases between them. This CDR3 is CASLGMGTDTQYF. DNA of the CDR3: TGTGCCAGCCTGGGAATGGGGACAGATACGCAGTATTTT.

The chain combines TRBV7-9 with TRBJ1-6, with 9 bases lining up with TRBD1. Trimming took 5 bases from V and 7 from J; bases not matched to a gene: 6. The CDR3 covers 15 residues. Germline V CDR1 and CDR2: SEHNR, FQNEAQ (reference sequence). CDR3 in amino acids: CASSHRQGGNSPLHF. The CDR3 coding sequence is TGTGCCAGCAGCCATCGACAGGGGGGCAATTCACCCCTCCACTTT.

The chain uses TRBV4-1 and TRBJ2-4; 11 nucleotides align to TRBD1. Germline V lookup: CDR1 MGHRA, CDR2 YSYEKL. The ends lost 3 bases at V and 9 bases at J; junction bases unmatched: 7. This CDR3 contains 15 residues. The CDR3 bases are TGCGCCAGCAGCCATCCCGGGACAGGGGGTCTCATTCAGTACTTC. Protein: CASSHPGTGGLIQYF.

The chain carries TRBV10-1 and TRBJ1-1; tentatively, D is TRBD1 (5 bases). Per germline, CDR1 WNHNN and CDR2 SYGVQD (reference sequence). The V end lost 6 bases, the J end lost 4 bases, and 21 bases lay between the germline ends. This CDR3 spans 16 amino acids. Here the CDR3 DNA reads TGCGCCAGCAGCCCCCGGCTGGGGGGGGGAGGCACTGAAGCTTTCTTT. Its translation is CASSPRLGGGGTEAFF.

V usage is TRBV5-4 and J usage is TRBJ2-7; a weak D match, TRBD2 (5 bases). Germline loops: CDR1 SGHNT, CDR2 YYREEE (reference sequence). This CDR3 spans 14 amino acids. Trimming stripped 1 base from V and 3 bases from J, with 11 bases between. CDR3 region: CASSLSGSLYEQYF. The CDR3 DNA reads as TGTGCCAGCAGCTTGTCGGGGTCCCTCTACGAGCAGTACTTC.

This chain links TRBV11-2 with TRBJ2-1, with a tentative D call TRBD2 (6 bases). Trimming took off 5 bases at V and 4 bases at J, with 12 bases between the two ends. The CDR3 runs 14 residues. Germline lookup yields CDR1 SGHAT and CDR2 FQNNGV. CDR3 bases: TGTGCCAGCAGCCCGCGACTAGTTTACAATGAGCAGTTCTTC. Translation: CASSPRLVYNEQFF.

J is TRBJ1-1 and V is TRBV7-3; D not certain. CDR1 and CDR2 (germline): SGHTA, FQGTGA. V was clipped by 5 bases and J by 3 bases, with 13 bases between them. CDR3 length: 14 residues. CDR3 in amino acids: CASSPGSGYTEAFF. CDR3 DNA sequence: TGTGCCAGCAGCCCCGGGTCGGGGTACACTGAAGCTTTCTTT.

The chain couples TRBV19 to TRBJ1-2; D gene unclear. Germline V lookup: CDR1 LNHDA, CDR2 SQIVND (reference sequence). This CDR3 has 16 residues. The V gene lost 7 bases and the J gene lost 0 bases, with 18 bases spanning the gap. CDR3 in amino acids: CASTDVGQPTNYGYTF. The CDR3 nucleotides are TGTGCCAGTACCGATGTCGGGCAGCCCACTAACTATGGCTACACCTTC.

This chain uses TRBV7-9 with TRBJ1-5; D gene uncertain. Germline V gene lookup returns CDR1 SEHNR and CDR2 FQNEAQ (reference sequence). This CDR3 has 15 amino acids. Trimming took 1 base from V and 2 from J, leaving 9 bases between them. DNA for the CDR3: TGTGCCAGCAGCTTAGTAGGGCGGGGCAATCAGCCCCAGCATTTT. It translates to CASSLVGRGNQPQHF.

The chain uses TRBV6-4 and TRBJ1-6; D gene unclear. The CDR3 consists of 13 residues. Germline lookup yields CDR1 MRHNA and CDR2 SNTAGT. Trimming pared 6 bases from V and 8 bases from J, leaving 11 bases between. The CDR3 protein is CASRVHEDSPLHF. CDR3 coding DNA: TGTGCCAGCAGGGTACACGAGGATTCACCCCTCCACTTT.

The rearrangement joins TRBV6-1 to TRBJ2-5; TRBD1 is a possible D gene (6 bases). This CDR3 region has 13 residues. Germline CDR1 reads MNHNS; CDR2 reads SASEGT. The V and J ends lost 3 bases and 5 bases respectively, with 10 bases between them. The CDR3 bases are TGTGCCAGCAGTGAGTCAGGGGTCGAGACCCAGTACTTC. Its translation is CASSESGVETQYF.

V usage is TRBV28 and J usage is TRBJ1-5; D uncertain. Trimming left V 5 bases short and J 0 bases short, with 11 bases between. In germline, CDR1 is MDHEN, CDR2 SYDVKM. The CDR3 extends over 15 amino acids. The CDR3 spells CASSPRAGSNQPQHF. Written as DNA, the CDR3 is TGTGCCAGCAGTCCCCGCGCGGGTAGCAATCAGCCCCAGCATTTT.

This sequence joins TRBV27 and TRBJ2-3, with D maybe TRBD1 (6 bases). This CDR3 is 16 amino acids long. Trimming removed 4 bases from V and 2 bases from J, with 16 bases in between. CDR1 is MNHEY and CDR2 is SMNVEV in the germline V gene (reference sequence). CDR3 amino acids: CASSSLVRGNTDTQYF. The CDR3 DNA follows: TGTGCCAGCAGTTCCCTGGTCAGGGGAAACACAGATACGCAGTATTTT.

The J gene is TRBJ1-1, the V gene TRBV9, with D maybe TRBD1 (5 bases). This CDR3 region has 16 residues. Trimming cost V 4 bases and J 3 bases, with 19 bases left between them. Per the germline V gene, CDR1 is SGDLS and CDR2 is YYNGEE. The CDR3 DNA sequence: TGTGCCAGCAGCCTCAGTTTGACAGAGGCAGACACTGAAGCTTTCTTT. Translating gives CASSLSLTEADTEAFF. The whole variable domain, filled in from reference TRBV9 and TRBJ1-1, reads DSGVTQTPKHLITATGQRVTLRCSPRSGDLSVYWYQQSLDQGLQFLIQYYNGEERAKGNILERFSAQQFPDLHSELNLSSLELGDSALYFCASSLSLTEADTEAFFGQGTRLTVV.

This chain uses TRBV6-5 with TRBJ1-3, with a tentative D call TRBD1 (5 bases). V lost 0 bases and J 2 bases, leaving 11 bases between the germline ends. The CDR3 contains 16 residues. Germline-derived CDR1 and CDR2 are MNHEY and SVGAGI. The CDR3 nucleotides read TGTGCCAGCAGTTACTCGGGAGGGACGGCTGGAAACACCATATATTTT. Amino acid sequence: CASSYSGGTAGNTIYF.

The chain couples TRBV5-1 to TRBJ1-3, with D maybe TRBD1 (5 bases). The germline CDR1 and CDR2 sequences are SGHRS and YFSETQ. Deletions cut 0 bases from V and 7 bases from J, with 8 bases between. CDR3 size: 13 residues. The CDR3 here is CASSLDGGNTIYF. The CDR3 DNA follows: TGCGCCAGCAGCTTGGATGGGGGGAACACCATATATTTT. Based on the CDR3 plus reference TRBV5-1 and TRBJ1-3, the full variable domain is KAGVTQTPRYLIKTRGQQVTLSCSPISGHRSVSWYQQTPGQGLQFLFEYFSETQRNKGNFPGRFSGRQFSNSRSEMNVSTLELGDSALYLCASSLDGGNTIYFGEGSWLTVV.

The chain combines TRBV7-9 with TRBJ1-1; weak D call: TRBD1 (6 bases). Trimming took 1 base from V and 1 from J, leaving 10 bases between them. CDR1 and CDR2 from the germline V gene are SEHNR and FQNEAQ (reference sequence). CDR3 size: 15 residues. The CDR3 is CASSLVQGSNTEAFF. The CDR3 DNA reads as TGTGCCAGCAGCTTAGTTCAGGGGTCGAACACTGAAGCTTTCTTT.

V usage is TRBV18 and J usage is TRBJ1-1, with no clear D. The CDR3 length is 13 residues. The germline V gene encodes CDR1 KGHSH and CDR2 LQKENI. V was clipped by 2 bases and J by 6 bases, with 10 bases between them. The CDR3 coding sequence is TGTGCCAGCTCACCATCGGTGACGCCTGAAGCTTTCTTT. This codes for CASSPSVTPEAFF.

This chain connects TRBV6-6 to TRBJ2-7, with D tentatively TRBD2 (5 bases). V was shortened by 5 bases and J by 5 bases, with 10 bases between the two germline ends. Germline-derived CDR1 and CDR2 are MNHNY and SVGAGI (reference sequence). The CDR3 totals 12 residues. The CDR3 DNA sequence: TGTGCCAGCAGTCAATCTAGCAACGAGCAGTACTTC. This encodes CASSQSSNEQYF.

V gene TRBV5-4 combines with J gene TRBJ1-4; 7 nucleotides line up with TRBD1. The junction had 7 bases not matched to a gene; V was cut back by 3 bases and J by 8 bases. Germline V gene sequence: CDR1 SGHNT, CDR2 YYREEE (reference sequence). The CDR3 loop spans 14 amino acids. CDR3 sequence (DNA): TGTGCCAGCAGCTCCAGACAGGGCCGGGAAAAACTGTTTTTT. Translating gives CASSSRQGREKLFF.

The chain couples TRBV2 to TRBJ1-5; D unclear. The CDR3 extends over 14 amino acids. Per the germline V gene, CDR1 is SNHLY and CDR2 is FYNNEI. Trimming removed 6 bases from V and 0 bases from J, with 9 bases in between. The CDR3 is CASSLIDSNQPQHF. The CDR3 coding sequence is TGTGCCAGCAGCCTCATCGATAGCAATCAGCCCCAGCATTTT.

The chain is built from TRBV4-2 and TRBJ1-5; perhaps TRBD1 as D (6 bases). The CDR3 totals 15 residues. Germline loops: CDR1 LGHNA, CDR2 YNFKEQ. Trimming took 4 bases from V and 2 from J, leaving 12 bases between them. Here the CDR3 reads CASSPQGQGNQPQHF. CDR3 DNA: TGTGCCAGCAGCCCTCAGGGGCAGGGCAATCAGCCCCAGCATTTT.

The chain couples TRBV9 to TRBJ1-2; 9 bases are shared with TRBD1. Germline V gene data show CDR1 as SGDLS and CDR2 as YYNGEE. V trimming: 4 bases; J trimming: 6 bases; junction bases outside the gene matches: 7. The CDR3 is 14 amino acids. The CDR3 DNA reads TGTGCCAGCAGCCTAAGGACAGGGGTTAATGGCTACACCTTC. Protein product: CASSLRTGVNGYTF.

The V gene is TRBV19, the J gene TRBJ1-1; D ambiguous. The CDR3 covers 15 residues. The ends were cut back, 1 base at V and 4 bases at J, with 13 bases in the middle. Germline V gives CDR1 LNHDA, CDR2 SQIVND (reference sequence). CDR3 sequence (DNA): TGTGCCAGTAGTATAGGCCTGCGCGGGAGCACTGAAGCTTTCTTT. It yields the protein CASSIGLRGSTEAFF.

The V call is TRBV19, the J call TRBJ1-1; 10 bases match TRBD1. The CDR3 sequence is 17 residues long. V lost 4 bases to trimming and J lost 3 bases; unmatched junction nucleotides: 11. Germline lookup yields CDR1 LNHDA and CDR2 SQIVND (reference sequence). CDR3 DNA sequence: TGTGCCAGTAGTACACTCCATCCCGGGACAGGGGACACTGAAGCTTTCTTT. Translation gives CASSTLHPGTGDTEAFF.

The chain combines TRBV4-3 with TRBJ1-2; D unresolved. CDR1 and CDR2 from the germline V gene are LGHNA and YSLEER. CDR3 length: 15 residues. V was trimmed by 0 bases and J by 4 bases, leaving 12 bases between them. The CDR3 DNA is TGCGCCAGCAGCCAAGATACGTCGGAATTCTATGGCTACACCTTC. Its protein is CASSQDTSEFYGYTF.